The clone carrying this T cell receptor (beta chain) occurred a few times. Its antigen is as yet unknown. Profiling relied on immunoSEQ multiplex PCR, and the TCRdb table lists in-frame clones only, not all of them. The sample lists around 150,000 clones, 92% seen once, with around 4.5% in the top ten. The sample originates from a study of T cell responses to AZD1222 COVID-19 vaccine. Study-wide points: White British ancestry dominated among donors, who included more females, and clonal diversity was possibly underestimated. Repertoires were obtained only post-peak T cell response. Two AZD1222 doses significantly raised spike-specific TCR breadth and depth over controls. Across the whole spike, CD4 TCRs peaked at regions 160-218 and 743-854.

This clonotype was obtained from an adult in good health. Here the sequenced sample was peripheral blood, taken on day 0 of MenACWY control vaccination.

CDR3 region: CASSIFAANQPQHF. The CDR3 bases are TGTGCCAGTAGTATTTTCGCAGCGAATCAGCCCCAGCATTTT. The V call is TRBV19, the J call TRBJ1-5; D call uncertain. The germline CDR1 and CDR2 sequences are LNHDA and SQIVND (reference sequence). The V gene lost 3 bases and the J gene lost 4 bases, with 10 bases spanning the gap. This CDR3 is built from 14 residues.